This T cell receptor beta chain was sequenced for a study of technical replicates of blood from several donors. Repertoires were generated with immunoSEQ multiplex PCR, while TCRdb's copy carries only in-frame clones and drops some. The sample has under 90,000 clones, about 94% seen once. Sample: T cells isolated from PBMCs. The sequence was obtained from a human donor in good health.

The CDR3 DNA reads as TGTGCCAGCAGTTTACAGGGGCCGGATGGCTACACCTTC. This gives the protein CASSLQGPDGYTF. The chain has TRBV6-6 and TRBJ1-2, with TRBD1 identical over 7 bases. This CDR3 has 13 amino acids. Germline assignment: CDR1 MNHNY and CDR2 SVGAGI (reference sequence). V lost 4 bases to trimming and J lost 6 bases; unmatched junction nucleotides: 5.